The text below deals with one TCR beta chain. What it binds is not known. Looked up from germline, CDR1 is SGHRS and CDR2 is YFSETQ. Trimming cost V 3 bases and J 2 bases, with 14 bases left between them. CDR3 length: 15 amino acids. These data are taken from a study of cytomegalovirus exposure and HLA in healthy donors. Regarding the study as a whole: A classifier reportedly called cytomegalovirus status with high sensitivity and specificity. Accurate prediction of most subjects' HLA-A and HLA-B alleles from TCR beta sequences was reported. Three CMV-associated chains proved CMV antigen-specific in vitro. Most observed TCR sequences were rare, whereas some public TCRs were detected in many donors.

PCR amplification relied on 60 Vbeta primers (plus 13 Jbeta primers). Assay used: immunoSEQ multiplex PCR; TCRdb lists only in-frame clones, some missing. The sample carries roughly 120,000 clones, 81% recorded once. The rearrangement links TRBV5-1 to TRBJ1-1, with a tentative D call TRBD1 (6 bases). The sequence derives from a middle-aged woman in good health and CMV-seronegative. The sequenced sample was PBMCs. CDR3 DNA sequence: TGCGCCAGCAGCTGGACCGGGACACAAAACACTGAAGCTTTCTTT. Residues: CASSWTGTQNTEAFF.